Detailed here is one T cell receptor (beta chain). In germline, CDR1 is SGHTA, CDR2 FQGTGA. The CDR3 is 14 residues long. V lost 5 bases, J lost 4 bases, and 13 bases lay in between. Profiling relied on immunoSEQ multiplex PCR, and the TCRdb table lists in-frame clones only, not all of them. The sample consists of roughly 20,000 clones, about 83% of them appearing once. This record comes from a study of OX40 agonist ivuxolimab in advanced cancers. Source: CD4+ or CD8+ T cells sorted from blood, taken in a trial of the OX40 agonist ivuxolimab. The genes are TRBV7-3 and TRBJ2-3; D may be TRBD1 or TRBD2 (5 bases each). The source is an adult with an advanced solid tumor such as melanoma, head and neck, liver or kidney cancer. CDR3 sequence: CASSPGTSPDTQYF. In DNA form, the CDR3 reads TGTGCCAGCAGCCCTGGGACCTCTCCAGATACGCAGTATTTT.